The 2 T cell receptor beta chains listed next were all sequenced from one sample in a study of immune evolution from preneoplasia to lung adenocarcinoma. Profiling relied on immunoSEQ multiplex PCR, and the TCRdb table lists in-frame clones only, not all of them. The sample yields thousands of clones, roughly 85% seen once. Sample: FFPE minimally invasive lung adenocarcinoma tissue. These receptors were obtained from a person aged 50 or older with lung adenocarcinoma.

The chain links TRBV6-4 to TRBJ1-5; D may be TRBD1 (6 bases). The length of the CDR3 is 16 residues. The germline V gene has CDR1 MRHNA and CDR2 SNTAGT. The V gene lost 4 bases and the J gene lost 4 bases, with 17 bases spanning the gap. Here the CDR3 reads CASSGFSAGDNQPQHF. The CDR3 DNA reads TGTGCCAGCAGTGGGTTTTCGGCAGGGGATAATCAGCCCCAGCATTTT.

The gene calls are TRBV18 and TRBJ2-7; 8 positions match TRBD1. This CDR3 is built from 14 residues. Germline-derived CDR1 and CDR2 are KGHSH and LQKENI. The ends lost 4 bases at V and 5 bases at J; junction bases unmatched: 7. The CDR3 DNA reads TGTGCCAGCTCACTGGACAGGGTTAAGGACGAGCAGTACTTC. This encodes CASSLDRVKDEQYF.